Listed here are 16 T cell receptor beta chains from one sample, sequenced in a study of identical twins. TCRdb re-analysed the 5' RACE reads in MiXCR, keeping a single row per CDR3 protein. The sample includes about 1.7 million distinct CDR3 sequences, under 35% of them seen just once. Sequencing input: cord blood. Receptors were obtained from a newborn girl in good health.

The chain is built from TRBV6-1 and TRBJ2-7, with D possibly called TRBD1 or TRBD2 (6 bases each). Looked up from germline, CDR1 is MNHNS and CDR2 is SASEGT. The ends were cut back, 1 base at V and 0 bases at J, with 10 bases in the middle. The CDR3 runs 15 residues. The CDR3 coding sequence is TGTGCCAGCAGTGAAGTGGGGGGCCACTCCTACGAGCAGTACTTC. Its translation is CASSEVGGHSYEQYF.

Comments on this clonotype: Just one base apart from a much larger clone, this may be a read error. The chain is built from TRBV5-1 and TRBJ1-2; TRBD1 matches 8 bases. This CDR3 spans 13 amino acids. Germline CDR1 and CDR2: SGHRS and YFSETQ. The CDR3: CASSGQGGYDYTF. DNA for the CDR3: TGCGCCAGCAGCGGACAGGGAGGTTATGACTACACCTTC.

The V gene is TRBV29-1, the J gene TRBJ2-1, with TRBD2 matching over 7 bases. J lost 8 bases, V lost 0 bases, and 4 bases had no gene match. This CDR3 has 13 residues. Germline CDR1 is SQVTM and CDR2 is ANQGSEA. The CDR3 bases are TGCAGCGTTGAAGATCTGGGGGGGGATGAGCAGTTCTTC. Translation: CSVEDLGGDEQFF.

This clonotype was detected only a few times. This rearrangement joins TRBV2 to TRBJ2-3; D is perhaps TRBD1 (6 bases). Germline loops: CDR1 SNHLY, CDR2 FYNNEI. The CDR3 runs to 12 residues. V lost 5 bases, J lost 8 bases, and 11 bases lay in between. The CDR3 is CASSRTGSTQYF. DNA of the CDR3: TGTGCCAGCAGTCGCACAGGGTCTACGCAGTATTTT.

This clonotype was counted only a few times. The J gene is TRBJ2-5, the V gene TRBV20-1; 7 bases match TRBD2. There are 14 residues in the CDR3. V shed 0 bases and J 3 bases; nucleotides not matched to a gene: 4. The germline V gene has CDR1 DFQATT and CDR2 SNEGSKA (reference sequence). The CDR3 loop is CSARDLGREETQYF. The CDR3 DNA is TGCAGTGCTAGAGATCTGGGGAGGGAAGAGACCCAGTACTTC.

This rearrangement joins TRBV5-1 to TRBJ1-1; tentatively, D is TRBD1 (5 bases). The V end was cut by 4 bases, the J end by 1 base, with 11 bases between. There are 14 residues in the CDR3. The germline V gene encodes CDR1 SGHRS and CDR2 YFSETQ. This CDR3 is CASSNSGQNTEAFF. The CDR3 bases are TGCGCCAGCAGCAACTCAGGACAGAACACTGAAGCTTTCTTT.

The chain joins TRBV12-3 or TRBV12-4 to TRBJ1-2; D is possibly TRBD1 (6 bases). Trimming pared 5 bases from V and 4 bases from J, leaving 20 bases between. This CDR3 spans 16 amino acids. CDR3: CASSQPFTGLSYGYTF. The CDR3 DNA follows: TGTGCCAGCAGTCAACCCTTCACAGGGTTATCCTATGGCTACACCTTC.

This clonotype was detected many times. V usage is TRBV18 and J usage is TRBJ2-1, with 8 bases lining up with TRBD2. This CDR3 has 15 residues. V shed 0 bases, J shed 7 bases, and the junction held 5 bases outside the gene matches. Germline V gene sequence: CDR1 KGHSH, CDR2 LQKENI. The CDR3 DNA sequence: TGTGCCAGCTCACCACCGGGACTAGTTTCAAATGAGCAGTTCTTC. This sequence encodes CASSPPGLVSNEQFF.

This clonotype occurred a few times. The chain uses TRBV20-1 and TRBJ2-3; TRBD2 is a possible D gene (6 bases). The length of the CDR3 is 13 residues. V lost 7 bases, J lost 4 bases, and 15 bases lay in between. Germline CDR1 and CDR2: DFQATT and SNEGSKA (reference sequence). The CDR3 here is CSVNCGNSDTQYF. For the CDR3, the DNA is TGCAGTGTGAATTGCGGGAACTCAGATACGCAGTATTTT.

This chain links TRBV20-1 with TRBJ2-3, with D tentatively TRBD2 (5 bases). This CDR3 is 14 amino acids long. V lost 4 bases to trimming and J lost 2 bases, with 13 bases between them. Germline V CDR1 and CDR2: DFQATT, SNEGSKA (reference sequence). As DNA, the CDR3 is TGCAGTGCTACTAGAGGGCCCTCCACAGATACGCAGTATTTT. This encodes CSATRGPSTDTQYF.

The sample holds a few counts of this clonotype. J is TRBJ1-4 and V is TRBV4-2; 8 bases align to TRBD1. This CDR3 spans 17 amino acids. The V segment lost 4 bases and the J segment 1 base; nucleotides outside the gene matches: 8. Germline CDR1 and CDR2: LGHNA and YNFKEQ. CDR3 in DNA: TGTGCCAGCAGCCCTCGACAGGGGCCGGGAACTAATGAAAAACTGTTTTTT. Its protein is CASSPRQGPGTNEKLFF.

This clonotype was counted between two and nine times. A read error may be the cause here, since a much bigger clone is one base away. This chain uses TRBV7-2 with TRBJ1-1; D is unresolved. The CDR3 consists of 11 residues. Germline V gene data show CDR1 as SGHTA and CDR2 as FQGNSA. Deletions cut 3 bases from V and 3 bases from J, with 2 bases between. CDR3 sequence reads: CASSFYTEAFF. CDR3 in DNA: TGTGCCAGCAGCTTCTACACTGAAGCTTTCTTT.

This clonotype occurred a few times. This chain's CDR3 is CASSFSLKPYEQYF. CDR3 DNA: TGTGCCAGCAGTTTTAGTCTGAAGCCCTACGAGCAGTACTTC. The chain joins TRBV28 to TRBJ2-7; no firm D call. The CDR3 consists of 14 residues. V was pared by 3 bases and J by 2 bases, with 11 bases between. The V gene's germline CDR1 is MDHEN and CDR2 SYDVKM.

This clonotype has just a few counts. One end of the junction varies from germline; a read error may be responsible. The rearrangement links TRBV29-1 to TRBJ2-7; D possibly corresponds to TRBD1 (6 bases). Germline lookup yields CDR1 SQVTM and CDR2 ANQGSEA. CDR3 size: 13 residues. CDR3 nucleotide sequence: TGCAGCGTTGAAGAGGACAGCTCCTACGATCAGTACTTC. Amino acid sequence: CSVEEDSSYDQYF.

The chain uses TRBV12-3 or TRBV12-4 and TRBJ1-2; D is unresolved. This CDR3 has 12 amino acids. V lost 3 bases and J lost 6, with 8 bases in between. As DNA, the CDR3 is TGTGCCAGCAGTTTGCGGCCGCATGGCTACACCTTC. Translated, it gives CASSLRPHGYTF.

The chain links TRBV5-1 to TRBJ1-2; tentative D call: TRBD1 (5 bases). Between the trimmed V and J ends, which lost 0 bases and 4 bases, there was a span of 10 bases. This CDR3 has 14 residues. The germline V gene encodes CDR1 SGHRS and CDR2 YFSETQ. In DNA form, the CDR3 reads TGCGCCAGCAGCTTGGCGGGGACGAGCTATGGCTACACCTTC. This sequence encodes CASSLAGTSYGYTF.